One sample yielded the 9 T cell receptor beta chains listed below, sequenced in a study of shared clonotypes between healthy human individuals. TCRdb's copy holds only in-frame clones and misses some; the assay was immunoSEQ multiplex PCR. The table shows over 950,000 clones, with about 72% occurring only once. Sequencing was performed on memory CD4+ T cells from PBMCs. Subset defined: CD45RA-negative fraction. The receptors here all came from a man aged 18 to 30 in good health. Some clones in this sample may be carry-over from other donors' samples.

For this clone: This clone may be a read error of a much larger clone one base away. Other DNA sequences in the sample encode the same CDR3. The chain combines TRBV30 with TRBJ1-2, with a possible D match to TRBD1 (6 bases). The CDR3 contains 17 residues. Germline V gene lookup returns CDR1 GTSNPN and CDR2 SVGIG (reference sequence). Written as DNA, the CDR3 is TGTGCATGGATCTCTCCGGGGACCAGGGGTCGGGGCTATGGCTACACCTTC. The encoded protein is CAWISPGTRGRGYGYTF. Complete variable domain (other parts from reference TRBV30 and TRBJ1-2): SQTIHQWPATLVQPVGSPLSLECTVEGTSNPNLYWYRQAAGRGLQLLFYSVGIGQISSEVPQNLSASRPQDRQFILSSKKLLLSDSGFYLCAWISPGTRGRGYGYTFGSGTRLTVV.

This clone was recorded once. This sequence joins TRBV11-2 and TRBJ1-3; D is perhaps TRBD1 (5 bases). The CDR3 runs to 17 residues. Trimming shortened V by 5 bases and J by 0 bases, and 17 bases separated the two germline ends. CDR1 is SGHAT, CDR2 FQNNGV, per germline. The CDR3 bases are TGTGCCAGCAGCCCCAGAGAGGGGCTGAGCTCTGGAAACACCATATATTTT. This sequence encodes CASSPREGLSSGNTIYF.

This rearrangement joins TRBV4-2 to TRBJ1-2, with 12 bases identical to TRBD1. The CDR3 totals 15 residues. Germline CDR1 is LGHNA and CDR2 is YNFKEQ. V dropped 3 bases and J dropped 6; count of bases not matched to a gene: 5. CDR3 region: CASSQGQGAEDGYTF. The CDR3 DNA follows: TGTGCCAGCAGCCAGGGACAGGGGGCAGAAGATGGCTACACCTTC.

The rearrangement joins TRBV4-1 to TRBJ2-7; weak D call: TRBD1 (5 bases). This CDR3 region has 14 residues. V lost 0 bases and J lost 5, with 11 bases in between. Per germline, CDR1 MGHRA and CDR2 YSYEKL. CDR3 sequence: CASSQDGRTHEQYF. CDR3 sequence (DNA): TGCGCCAGCAGCCAAGATGGCAGGACACACGAGCAGTACTTC.

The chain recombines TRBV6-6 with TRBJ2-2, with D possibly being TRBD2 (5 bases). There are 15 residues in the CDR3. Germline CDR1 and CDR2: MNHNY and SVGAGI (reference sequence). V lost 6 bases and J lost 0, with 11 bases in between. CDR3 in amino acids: CASSSPGTNTGELFF. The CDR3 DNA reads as TGTGCCAGCAGCTCGCCGGGAACGAACACCGGGGAGCTGTTTTTT.

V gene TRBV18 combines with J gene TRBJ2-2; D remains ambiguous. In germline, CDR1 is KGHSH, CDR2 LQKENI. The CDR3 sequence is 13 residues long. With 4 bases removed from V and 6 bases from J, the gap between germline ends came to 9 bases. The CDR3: CASSLESAGELFF. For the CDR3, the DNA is TGTGCCAGCTCACTGGAATCCGCCGGGGAGCTGTTTTTT.

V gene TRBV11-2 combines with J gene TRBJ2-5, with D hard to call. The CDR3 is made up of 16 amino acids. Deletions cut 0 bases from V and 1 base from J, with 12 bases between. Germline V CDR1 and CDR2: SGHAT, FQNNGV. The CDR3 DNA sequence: TGTGCCAGCAGCTTAGAGGGCTTACCATTCCAAGAGACCCAGTACTTC. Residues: CASSLEGLPFQETQYF. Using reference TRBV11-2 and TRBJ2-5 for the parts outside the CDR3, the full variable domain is EAGVAQSPRYKIIEKRQSVAFWCNPISGHATLYWYQQILGQGPKLLIQFQNNGVVDDSQLPKDRFSAERLKGVDSTLKIQPAKLEDSAVYLCASSLEGLPFQETQYFGPGTRLLVL.

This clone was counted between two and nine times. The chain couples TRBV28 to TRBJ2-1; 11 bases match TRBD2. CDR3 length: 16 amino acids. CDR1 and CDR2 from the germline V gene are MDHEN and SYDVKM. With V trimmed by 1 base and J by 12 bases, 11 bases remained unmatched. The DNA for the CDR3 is TGTGCCAGCAGTTTATTCGCACTAGCGGGAGTGGGTTGGCAGTTCTTC. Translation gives CASSLFALAGVGWQFF.

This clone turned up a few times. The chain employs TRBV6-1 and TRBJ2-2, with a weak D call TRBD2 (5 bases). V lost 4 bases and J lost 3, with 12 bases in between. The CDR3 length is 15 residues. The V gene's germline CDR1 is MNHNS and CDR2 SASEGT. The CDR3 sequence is CASSVSSGDTGELFF. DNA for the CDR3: TGTGCCAGCAGTGTCTCCAGCGGAGACACCGGGGAGCTGTTTTTT.